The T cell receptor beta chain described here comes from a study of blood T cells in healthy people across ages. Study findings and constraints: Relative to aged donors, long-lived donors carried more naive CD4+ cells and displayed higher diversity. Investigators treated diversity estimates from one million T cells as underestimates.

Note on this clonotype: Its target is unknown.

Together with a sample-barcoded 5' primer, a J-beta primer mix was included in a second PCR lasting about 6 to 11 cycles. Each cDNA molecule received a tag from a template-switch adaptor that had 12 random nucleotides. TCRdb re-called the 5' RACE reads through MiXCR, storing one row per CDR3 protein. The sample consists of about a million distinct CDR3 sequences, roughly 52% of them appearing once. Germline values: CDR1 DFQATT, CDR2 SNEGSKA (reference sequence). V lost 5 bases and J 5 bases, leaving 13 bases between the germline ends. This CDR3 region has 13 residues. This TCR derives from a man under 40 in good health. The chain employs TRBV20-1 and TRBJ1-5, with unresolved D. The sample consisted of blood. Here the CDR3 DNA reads TGCAGTGCTGGAATACTTGGGGATCAGCCCCAGCATTTT. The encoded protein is CSAGILGDQPQHF.